These 16 T cell receptor beta chains came from one sample sequenced in a study of cytomegalovirus exposure and HLA in healthy donors. Use of 60 Vbeta and 13 Jbeta primers characterized the PCR. Clones were read by immunoSEQ multiplex PCR, and TCRdb kept only the in-frame ones, dropping some. The sample lists 90,000 to 100,000 clones, approximately 69% occurring once. The source material was PBMCs. The receptors come from a female donor in good health and CMV-seronegative.

The CDR3 nucleotides read TGTGCCAGCAGTGGCCAGCGGGACATAAGCACAGATACGCAGTATTTT. Amino acid sequence: CASSGQRDISTDTQYF. V is TRBV27 and J is TRBJ2-3; D is possibly TRBD2 (7 bases). Between the trimmed V and J ends, which lost 5 bases and 0 bases, there was a span of 15 bases. The CDR3 sequence is 16 residues long. The germline V gene encodes CDR1 MNHEY and CDR2 SMNVEV (reference sequence).

The sample holds a few counts of this clone. The V gene is TRBV4-1, the J gene TRBJ1-2; 8 bases match TRBD1. After removal of 4 bases from V and 3 bases from J, the junction contained 4 bases not matched to a gene. This CDR3 is built from 14 residues. Germline V gives CDR1 MGHRA, CDR2 YSYEKL. The CDR3: CASSRVGQDYGYTF. The CDR3 DNA is TGCGCCAGCAGCCGCGTGGGACAGGACTATGGCTACACCTTC.

This clone has just one count. The V and J genes are TRBV5-6 and TRBJ2-1, with 13 bases that match TRBD2. Germline loops: CDR1 SGHDT, CDR2 YYEEEE. The length of the CDR3 is 15 residues. Trimming removed 2 bases from V and 5 bases from J; junction bases left unmatched: 1. The CDR3 DNA sequence: TGTGCCAGCAGCTTCGGACTAGCGGGGGACAATGAGCAGTTCTTC. As protein: CASSFGLAGDNEQFF.

The gene calls are TRBV19 and TRBJ1-2; tentative D call: TRBD1 (5 bases). The V gene lost 5 bases and the J gene lost 10 bases, with 14 bases spanning the gap. The CDR3 spans 12 residues. CDR1 is LNHDA, CDR2 SQIVND, per germline (reference sequence). CDR3 bases: TGTGCCAGTAGTTTGCAGGGTGCTGACTACACCTTC. Translation gives CASSLQGADYTF. Full variable domain (remainder filled in from reference TRBV19 and TRBJ1-2): DGGITQSPKYLFRKEGQNVTLSCEQNLNHDAMYWYRQDPGQGLRLIYYSQIVNDFQKGDIAEGYSVSREKKESFPLTVTSAQKNPTAFYLCASSLQGADYTFGSGTRLTVV.

There are a few counts of this clone. The chain joins TRBV4-3 to TRBJ1-5, with no clear D. V lost 1 base and J 1 base, leaving 5 bases between the germline ends. The CDR3 covers 14 residues. Germline assignment: CDR1 LGHNA and CDR2 YSLEER. In DNA form, the CDR3 reads TGCGCCAGCAGCCAAGTTCAAAGCAATCAGCCCCAGCATTTT. Amino acid sequence: CASSQVQSNQPQHF.

The rearrangement uses TRBV28 and TRBJ2-3, with 7 bases identical to TRBD2. This CDR3 region has 17 residues. V gave up 3 bases and J gave up 2 bases; unmatched junction bases: 11. Germline V gene sequence: CDR1 MDHEN, CDR2 SYDVKM. Here the CDR3 DNA reads TGTGCCAGCAGTTTCCCCCCCGAGACTAGCCCCACAGATACGCAGTATTTT. Translation gives CASSFPPETSPTDTQYF.

This rearrangement joins TRBV28 to TRBJ2-7, with 11 bases identical to TRBD2. V trimming: 6 bases; J trimming: 3 bases; junction bases outside the gene matches: 4. Germline CDR1 MDHEN, CDR2 SYDVKM. The CDR3 length is 14 residues. CDR3 sequence (DNA): TGTGCCAGCAGCGAGGGACTAGCGGTCTACGAGCAGTACTTC. It specifies CASSEGLAVYEQYF. Supplemented by reference TRBV28 and TRBJ2-7, the full variable domain reads DVKVTQSSRYLVKRTGEKVFLECVQDMDHENMFWYRQDPGLGLRLIYFSYDVKMKEKGDIPEGYSVSREKKERFSLILESASTNQTSMYLCASSEGLAVYEQYFGPGTRLTVT.

The J gene is TRBJ2-5, the V gene TRBV19; no clear D gene. V lost 3 bases to trimming and J lost 3 bases, with 11 bases between them. The length of the CDR3 is 14 residues. Germline V gives CDR1 LNHDA, CDR2 SQIVND (reference sequence). The CDR3 here is CASSIYGDKETQYF. The CDR3 coding sequence is TGTGCCAGTAGTATTTACGGCGACAAAGAGACCCAGTACTTC.

The chain couples TRBV11-2 to TRBJ1-1; unclear D gene. CDR3 size: 12 residues. Germline V gene data show CDR1 as SGHAT and CDR2 as FQNNGV. V lost 1 base, J lost 11 bases, and 11 bases lay in between. CDR3 residues: CASSLVVGVAFF. CDR3 nucleotides: TGTGCCAGCAGCTTAGTAGTCGGGGTGGCTTTCTTT.

The chain joins TRBV4-1 to TRBJ1-3; perhaps TRBD1 as D (5 bases). Trimming stripped 1 base from V and 3 bases from J, with 10 bases between. The CDR3 consists of 15 residues. Germline V gene data show CDR1 as MGHRA and CDR2 as YSYEKL. Here the CDR3 reads CASSQGAGFGNTIYF. CDR3 DNA: TGCGCCAGCAGCCAAGGGGCAGGGTTTGGAAACACCATATATTTT.

This chain connects TRBV6-1 to TRBJ1-2, with 8 bases matching TRBD1. This CDR3 contains 16 residues. With 2 bases clipped from V and 5 bases from J, the junction kept 10 bases outside the gene matches. Germline V CDR1 and CDR2: MNHNS, SASEGT. CDR3: CASSERLTGVVYGYTF. CDR3 nucleotide sequence: TGTGCCAGCAGTGAAAGACTGACAGGGGTAGTTTATGGCTACACCTTC.

This sequence joins TRBV10-3 and TRBJ2-2, with 15 positions matching TRBD2. Unmatched junction bases numbered 10, after V lost 6 bases and J lost 8 bases. CDR3 length equals 17 residues. Germline V CDR1 and CDR2: ENHRY, SYGVKD. The CDR3 loop reads CAISEGLAGGRAGELFF. The CDR3 coding sequence is TGTGCCATCAGCGAGGGACTAGCGGGAGGTCGGGCGGGGGAGCTGTTTTTT.

The chain is built from TRBV5-1 and TRBJ2-3; TRBD1 aligns across 7 bases. The CDR3 is 14 amino acids. V shed 0 bases, J shed 6 bases, and the junction held 4 bases outside the gene matches. In germline, CDR1 is SGHRS, CDR2 YFSETQ. The CDR3 DNA reads as TGCGCCAGCAGCTTGGGTTCAGGGGGTGATACGCAGTATTTT. It codes for CASSLGSGGDTQYF. Full variable domain (rest looked up from reference TRBV5-1 and TRBJ2-3): KAGVTQTPRYLIKTRGQQVTLSCSPISGHRSVSWYQQTPGQGLQFLFEYFSETQRNKGNFPGRFSGRQFSNSRSEMNVSTLELGDSALYLCASSLGSGGDTQYFGPGTRLTVL.

This clone was observed a handful of times. The chain has TRBV7-9 and TRBJ1-2; D perhaps matches TRBD1 (6 bases). The germline CDR1 and CDR2 sequences are SEHNR and FQNEAQ (reference sequence). The length of the CDR3 is 14 residues. V was trimmed by 3 bases and J by 4 bases, leaving 12 bases between them. Here the CDR3 reads CASSFAGVLYGYTF. CDR3 sequence (DNA): TGTGCCAGCAGCTTCGCAGGGGTGCTCTATGGCTACACCTTC. Based on the CDR3 plus reference TRBV7-9 and TRBJ1-2, the full variable domain is DTGVSQNPRHKITKRGQNVTFRCDPISEHNRLYWYRQTLGQGPEFLTYFQNEAQLEKSRLLSDRFSAERPKGSFSTLEIQRTEQGDSAMYLCASSFAGVLYGYTFGSGTRLTVV.

This chain links TRBV28 with TRBJ1-5; 12 bases are a match to TRBD1. The CDR3 has 17 residues. With 4 bases clipped from V and 5 bases from J, the junction kept 9 bases outside the gene matches. The V gene's germline CDR1 is MDHEN and CDR2 SYDVKM. CDR3 sequence: CASSSPGGTGGDQPQHF. In DNA, the CDR3 is TGTGCCAGCAGTTCTCCGGGAGGGACAGGGGGCGATCAGCCCCAGCATTTT.

V gene TRBV6-5 combines with J gene TRBJ1-1; D is perhaps TRBD1 (6 bases). Between the trimmed V and J ends, which lost 7 bases and 3 bases, there was a span of 15 bases. Germline CDR1 and CDR2: MNHEY and SVGAGI. The CDR3 consists of 14 residues. CDR3 amino acids: CASKGGGGDTEAFF. In DNA, the CDR3 is TGTGCCAGCAAGGGGGGCGGGGGCGACACTGAAGCTTTCTTT.